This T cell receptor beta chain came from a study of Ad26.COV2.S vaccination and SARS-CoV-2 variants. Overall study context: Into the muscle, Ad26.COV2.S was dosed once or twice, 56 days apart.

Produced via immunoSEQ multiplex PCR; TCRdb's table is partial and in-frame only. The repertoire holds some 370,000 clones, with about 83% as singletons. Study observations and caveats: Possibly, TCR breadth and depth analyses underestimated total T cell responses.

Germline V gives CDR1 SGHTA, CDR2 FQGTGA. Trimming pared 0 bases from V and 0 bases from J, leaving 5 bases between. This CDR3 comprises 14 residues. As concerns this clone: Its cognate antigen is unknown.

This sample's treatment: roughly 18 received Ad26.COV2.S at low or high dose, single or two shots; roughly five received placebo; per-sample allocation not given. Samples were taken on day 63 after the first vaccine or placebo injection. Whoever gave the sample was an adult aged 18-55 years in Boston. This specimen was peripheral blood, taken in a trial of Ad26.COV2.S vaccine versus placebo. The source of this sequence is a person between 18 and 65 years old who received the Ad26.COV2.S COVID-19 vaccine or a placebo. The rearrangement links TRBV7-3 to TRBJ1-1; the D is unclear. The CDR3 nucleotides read TGTGCCAGCAGCTTAACAACAATGAACACTGAAGCTTTCTTT. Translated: CASSLTTMNTEAFF.